This T cell receptor beta chain was retrieved from a study of tumor-infiltrating lymphocytes in localized non-small cell lung cancer (dated by TCRdb to about 2021). Regarding the study in general: The cohort covered several histologies, both smokers and never-smokers, and patients whose samples were collected after neoadjuvant chemotherapy. From each patient came resected tumor tissue plus uninvolved lung tissue from that same patient, and the uninvolved lung tissue was described as non-adjacent to the tumor. The same patients underwent several integrated assays, with TCR sequencing performed together with flow cytometry, multiplex immunofluorescence, RNA-seq, exome sequencing and proteomics. In total, the ICON cohort consisted of around 140 surgical patients with localized non-small cell lung cancer who had their tumors resected. A total of some 60 patients were part of the paired comparison of immunoSEQ T-cell fraction between tumor and uninvolved lung. General conclusions and limits of the study: Consistent with immunofluorescence CD3 counts, TCRbeta sequencing supported greater T cell infiltration in tumors than in uninvolved lung tissue. TCR-derived T-cell fraction did not differ between the flow cytometry-defined immunotypes IM1 (good prognosis) and IM2 (poor prognosis). Assay coverage differed among patients according to how much tissue was available, so only a subset of the cohort had TCR sequencing. Different pieces of the same tissue were used for different assays, so technical variation could not be separated from intratumor heterogeneity. Recurrence-free survival showed no association with tumor T-cell fraction from TCR sequencing (p = 0.61).

As concerns this clone: Its antigen remains undetermined. No qualities accompany the bases; no much larger clone lies one base away.

The CDR3 measures 15 amino acids from cysteine to phenylalanine. Only the CDR3 region is kept as DNA, spanning 45 bases read in frame from base 1. V and J are truncated by 0 bases and 7 bases respectively, leaving an intervening sequence of 12 bases. Looking up the germline V gene yields CDR1 ENHRY and CDR2 SYGVKD. Patient enrollment in ICON started in 2016, and the final patient was enrolled in 2018. Fresh tumor and matched uninvolved tissue for in-depth immune analyses, including TCR sequencing, were collected from a subcohort of 76 patients. DNA for TCR sequencing was isolated from bulk tissue, and no cell sorting was done. TCR sequencing with the immunoSEQ assay provided the T-cell fraction in tumor and uninvolved lung tissue. The study's processing was this. For survival analysis, patients were divided into high (upper tertile) and low (lower two tertiles) T-cell fraction groups, which were compared by log-rank test. Paired tumor versus uninvolved lung differences in T-cell fraction were tested with a signed-rank test. Here the immuneACCESS table is served through TCRdb, limited to in-frame sequences with V and J called. Missing clones are a known gap in these copies; in checked studies unresolved V genes cover under half, and the rest lacks a known reason. For V, J and clone size, that table is used; D and trimming come from the DNA. A total of 10,000 to 15,000 clones appear in this sample, about 85% of them only once. The ten largest clones represent 10% to 15% of the sample.

The material sequenced was lung tumor tissue. The TCR sequence derives from a human donor with non-small cell lung cancer. Recombination connected TRBV10-3 to TRBJ1-4; D gene: possibly TRBD1, on 5 matching bases. This receptor has the CDR3 CAISESVGAGEKLFF. Here is the DNA: TGTGCCATCAGTGAGTCCGTTGGGGCTGGTGAAAAACTGTTTTTT.